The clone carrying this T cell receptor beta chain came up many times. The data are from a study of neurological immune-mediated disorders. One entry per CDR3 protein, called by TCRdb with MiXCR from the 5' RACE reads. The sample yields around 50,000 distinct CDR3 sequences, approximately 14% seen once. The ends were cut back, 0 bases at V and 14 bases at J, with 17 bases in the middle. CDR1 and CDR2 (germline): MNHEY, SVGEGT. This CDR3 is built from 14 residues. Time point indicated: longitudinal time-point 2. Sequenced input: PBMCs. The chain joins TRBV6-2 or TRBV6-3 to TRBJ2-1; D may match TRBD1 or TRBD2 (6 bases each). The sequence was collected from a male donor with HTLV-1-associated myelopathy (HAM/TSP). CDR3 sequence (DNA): TGTGCCAGCAGTTACTCACGGGGGCCTTGGAAGGAGTTCTTC. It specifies CASSYSRGPWKEFF.